This is a list of T cell receptor beta chains from one sample in a study of CD8+CD57+ T cells in acquired aplastic anemia. TCRdb processed the reads anew with MiXCR; each CDR3 protein has one entry. Found here are a few hundred thousand distinct CDR3 sequences, 65% to 75% of them singletons; the top ten hold 4%. The sequenced sample consisted of sorted CD4+, CD8+, or CD8+CD57+ T cells (not recorded which) from PBMCs. These TCRs come from a human donor in good health, serving as a control. CDR3s include the opening cysteine and the closing phenylalanine or tryptophan. The D gene is left open where the match is weak. Clone size is shown for a subset of rows, as once, few, many or a class of expanded clone.

TRBJ2-2,-,TRBV19,-,TGTGCCAGTAGCCGGGTGCTAACGAACTCCGGCGAGCAGTTTTTT,CASSRVLTNSGEQFF
TRBJ2-5,-,TRBV20-1,-,TGCAGTGCACAGCTAGCCAATCCCCGGACCCAGTACTTC,CSAQLANPRTQYF
TRBJ1-1,TRBD1,TRBV5-5,few,TGTGCCAGCAGTCTCAACCGGGACAGGGGGCTCGGAGCTTTCTTT,CASSLNRDRGLGAFF
TRBJ1-2,-,TRBV2,-,TGTGCCAGCAGCTTAAAGGGCGGGCTCACCTATGGGTACACTTTT,CASSLKGGLTYGYTF
TRBJ2-6,TRBD1,TRBV7-2,-,TGTGCCAGCAGCGCCCGCGGGACAGGGTCTGGGGCCAACGTCCTGACTTTC,CASSARGTGSGANVLTF
TRBJ2-5,-,TRBV4-3,many,TGCGCCAGCAGCCAAGACGGCACAGACCGACAAGAGACCCAGTACTTC,CASSQDGTDRQETQYF
TRBJ2-6,-,TRBV7-6,-,TGTGCCAGCAGCCTACAGGGACAAGGCGTTTACGAGCAGCTGACTTTC,CASSLQGQGVYEQLTF
TRBJ2-5,-,TRBV20-1,-,TGCAGTGCTTGCGAGGGGAGTGGTAAGACCCAGTACTTC,CSACEGSGKTQYF
TRBJ2-7,TRBD1,TRBV19,-,TGTGCCAGTAAGGGGACAGGGGACAATTACGAGCAGTACTTC,CASKGTGDNYEQYF
TRBJ2-3,-,TRBV15,-,TGTGCCACCAGCAGCGGGGCGACGAGCACAGATACGCAGTATTTT,CATSSGATSTDTQYF
TRBJ2-3,-,TRBV9,many,TGTGCCAGCAGCCCGAACGGGGACGCAGATACGCAGTATTTT,CASSPNGDADTQYF
TRBJ2-1,TRBD2,TRBV19,-,TGTGCCAGTAGTGGGACAGCCAGCGGGGGGCCTGGTGAGCAGTTCTTC,CASSGTASGGPGEQFF
TRBJ2-2,-,TRBV9,many,TGTGCCAGCAGCGTAGGACAGTCCCCCAACACCGGGGAGCTGTTTTTT,CASSVGQSPNTGELFF
TRBJ2-5,TRBD1,TRBV11-2,-,TGTGCCAGCAGAGCGGACAGGTTTGGACGGGAGACCCAGTACTTC,CASRADRFGRETQYF
TRBJ2-3,-,TRBV11-2,many,TGTGCCAGCAGCTTATTATACACAGATACGCAGTATTTT,CASSLLYTDTQYF
TRBJ2-7,-,TRBV29-1,few,TGCAGCGTTGCCCAGCGAGGGGGGGAGCAGTACTTC,CSVAQRGGEQYF
TRBJ2-1,TRBD1,TRBV20-1,-,TGCAGTGCGCCCCCGGACAGGGCTTACAATGAGCAGTTCTTC,CSAPPDRAYNEQFF
TRBJ2-5,TRBD2,TRBV6-1,-,TGTGCCAGCAGTGTAGCCGGCGGGGGGGCGTACGAGACCCAGTACTTC,CASSVAGGGAYETQYF
TRBJ2-1,TRBD2,TRBV9,once,TGTGCCAGCAGCCCCAGGCGGGGGGGTTACAATGAGCAGTTCTTC,CASSPRRGGYNEQFF
TRBJ2-7,-,TRBV7-7,-,TGTGCTAGCAGCTTATTCGGCTCTTCAGGAGAGCAGTACTTC,CASSLFGSSGEQYF
TRBJ1-3,-,TRBV2,-,TGTGCCAGCAGCGTAGATGGTTGTAGAAACACCATATATTTT,CASSVDGCRNTIYF
TRBJ2-7,-,TRBV2,-,TGTGCCAGCAGCATCCTCACCCCCGGGGGTGGCGGGCAGTACTTC,CASSILTPGGGGQYF
TRBJ1-5,-,TRBV7-8,-,TGTGCCAGCAGCTTGGCGAGCGGGGGGCACCACTACGAGCATTTT,CASSLASGGHHYEHF
TRBJ2-1,-,TRBV5-1,-,TGCGCCAGCAGCTTGGGATCGCTAGCGAGACCCTACAATGAGCAGTTCTTC,CASSLGSLARPYNEQFF
TRBJ2-3,-,TRBV7-2,few,TGTGCCAGCGCGGGGCTAGATACGCAGTATTTT,CASAGLDTQYF
TRBJ2-2,TRBD2,TRBV7-2,few,TGTGCCAGTAGCAAACTAGCGGGGGGGCTGTTTTTT,CASSKLAGGLFF
TRBJ1-2,-,TRBV7-9,few,TGTGCCAGCAGCTCTACAGGGAGAGGGCTCTATGGCTACACCTTC,CASSSTGRGLYGYTF
TRBJ2-5,TRBD2,TRBV27,many,TGTGCCAGCTCAGTAGCGGGGGAGGGGACCCAGTACTTC,CASSVAGEGTQYF
TRBJ2-7,-,TRBV19,-,TGTGCCAGCAGTTACGAGGACGGGTACGAGCAGTACTTC,CASSYEDGYEQYF
TRBJ2-3,-,TRBV7-9,-,TGTGCCAGCAGCGGTGAACCGGGACAAAATAATTCACCCTATTTT,CASSGEPGQNNSPYF
TRBJ2-5,TRBD1,TRBV10-3,few,TGTGCCATCAGACAGGGACAGGGGATAGGTGAGACCCAGTACTTC,CAIRQGQGIGETQYF
TRBJ1-1,-,TRBV11-2,-,TGTGCCAGCAGCTCCGAGAGGAGAGAGCCCCAGCATGAAGCTTTCTTT,CASSSERREPQHEAFF
TRBJ2-3,TRBD2,TRBV7-2,-,TGTGCCAGCAGCCCAGCGGGAGGGGCAACAGACGGCTACTTT,CASSPAGGATDGYF
TRBJ2-1,-,TRBV7-3,-,TGTGCTAGCAGGTACGGGCCCCGGGGGAGTAACAAGGAGGAGCAGTTCTTC,CASRYGPRGSNKEEQFF
TRBJ2-7,TRBD2,TRBV5-1,-,TGCGCCAGCAGCCGATCTAGCGGGGACGAGCAGTACTTC,CASSRSSGDEQYF
TRBJ2-3,TRBD1,TRBV2,-,TGTGCCAGCAGTGTAGACAGGGGCACAGATACGCAGTATTTT,CASSVDRGTDTQYF
TRBJ2-7,TRBD1,TRBV9,-,TGTGCCAGCAGCGTAACAGGGGTGCACTCCTACGAGCACTTC,CASSVTGVHSYEHF
TRBJ2-2,-,TRBV7-6,-,TGTGCCAGCCGACGGCAGGGGGGTAACGACAGAGAGCTGTTTTTT,CASRRQGGNDRELFF
TRBJ2-1,-,TRBV2,-,TGTGCCAGCAGAGGTGCGGGCGCGGGTAGGAATGAGCAGTTCTTC,CASRGAGAGRNEQFF